Described below is a single T cell receptor (beta chain) sequence and its context. This clone's antigen is unknown. No base quality values were provided; no much bigger clone lies one nucleotide off. The CDR3, cysteine through phenylalanine, is 15 amino acids long. Only the CDR3 region is kept as DNA, spanning 45 bases read in frame from base 1. The germline V gene supplies CDR1 SGHRS and CDR2 YFSETQ. V is cut by 3 bases and J by 0 bases, and the space between the germline ends is 10 bases. This specimen belongs to a study of vaccination effects on CD4 cells after COVID-19 (dated 2022 in TCRdb). Study-wide context: Across the study, the median time from the second dose to post-vaccine sampling was 72 days (range 14 to 241). SARS-CoV-2 spike-specific CD4+ TCR repertoires were compared before and after mRNA vaccination in COVID-19 convalescent patients and in infection-naive vaccine recipients. A total of 10 COVID-19 convalescent patients and 4 SARS-CoV-2-naive healthy vaccine recipients were included in the full study. In the study, cultures from other donors were sequenced using the Oncomine TCR Beta short-read assay on an Illumina iSeq 100.

The protocol used for the library was the immunoSEQ multiplex PCR assay. TCR beta CDR3 sequencing was performed on DNA from the cultured, isolated CD4+ T cells. In the authors' own workflow: The analysis removed non-productive TCR sequences, trimmed reads to the CDR3 region, and retained only CDR3s that were 7 or more amino acids long. Antigen-specific clonotypes were identified using the MANAFEST web app by comparison of expansion in peptide wells against reference cultures. To be called positive, a clone needed expansion at FDR<0.05 compared with the reference and with all other wells, an odds ratio greater than 5, and a frequency greater than 0.1% in two replicate wells. Cross-reactive clonotypes were defined as significantly expanded in SARS-CoV-2 spike wells and in at least one common cold coronavirus spike condition. Levenshtein distance calculated with the stringdist R package was used to assess CDR3 similarity, and unrooted trees were constructed with ape in R 3.6.1. TCRdb stores this immuneACCESS table with in-frame sequences only. Part of the clones is absent; in the studies checked, under half of the shortfall reflects unresolved V genes, and no reason is known for the rest. V and J calls and clone size follow that table, whereas D and trimming were derived from the DNA. The sample data list more than 60,000 clones, and 70% to 85% of these were observed just once. Approximately 1.5% of the sample is held by the ten biggest clonotypes.

In the ViraFEST assay, PBMC were stimulated with viral peptide pools, and TCR sequencing was then used to find antigen-specific CD4+ T cell clonotypes based on their expansion. After approximately 11 days of culture, CD4+ T cells were isolated with the EasySep CD4+ T cell isolation kit. Each participant got two doses of an mRNA SARS-CoV-2 vaccine, either BNT162b2 or mRNA-1273. None of the healthy vaccine recipients had a prior SARS-CoV-2 infection, which was confirmed by nucleocapsid antibody tests that came back negative both before and after vaccination. Some 2 million PBMC per well were cultured with approximately 10 ug/ml peptides in IMDM containing roughly 5% human AB serum, about 10 IU/ml IL-2 and gentamicin. On days 3 and 7, half of the culture medium was replaced with fresh IL-2-containing medium. Unless noted otherwise, every peptide stimulation condition was cultured in triplicate wells. PBMC were separated from whole blood using Ficoll-Paque Plus gradient centrifugation and were then either cryopreserved at -140C or used fresh. The overlapping peptide pools covered the spike proteins of SARS-CoV-2 as well as those of the common cold coronaviruses HCoV-NL63, HCoV-OC43 and HCoV-229E. Genomic DNA was extracted from cultured CD4+ T cells with the QIAamp micro DNA kit.

The study at large found these results: Among healthy vaccine recipients, nearly all vaccine-induced clones were SARS-CoV-2 mono-reactive, and just 1 of 255 was cross-reactive with common cold coronaviruses. Only a small number of convalescent patients were included, and no early post-infection timepoints were available, which limited the study. Marked clonal contraction was observed in both infection-induced and vaccine-induced clones at late post-vaccination timepoints, consistent with waning T cell responses.

The sequence was collected from a human donor who received a COVID-19 vaccine. Recombination connected TRBV5-1 to TRBJ2-1; the D gene lacks a confident call. Sequenced material: CD4+ T cells from PBMCs cultured with HCoV-229E spike peptides, taken after COVID-19 vaccination. Taken with the paper, the label for cell subset or site translates to: HCoV-229E spike overlapping peptide pool stimulation. The DNA is as follows: TGCGCCAGCAGCTCGGACGCCAGCTCCTACAATGAGCAGTTCTTC. Its protein reads: CASSSDASSYNEQFF.